This passage covers 25 T cell receptor beta chains from one sample sequenced in a study of tumor and adjacent non-tumor tissue in lung cancer. TCRbeta libraries were built with three rounds of nested PCR, modified from ARM-PCR. One entry per CDR3 protein, called by TCRdb with MiXCR from the multiplex PCR reads. This sample has over 85,000 distinct CDR3 sequences, with over 75% found just once. This sample's RNA came from whole unsorted tissue. The specimen sequenced was lung tumor tissue. These TCRs come from a man aged 65-85 years with non-small cell lung cancer.

Worth noting for this clonotype: This CDR3 fails to terminate in the conserved phenylalanine or tryptophan, so it likely reflects a read error. The chain is built from TRBV12-3 or TRBV12-4 and TRBJ1-2; 9 bases are shared with TRBD1. The length of the CDR3 is 16 residues. The CDR3: CANSFRDRETNYGYTS. The DNA for the CDR3 is TGTGCTAACAGTTTCCGGGACAGGGAGACTAACTATGGCTACACCTCC.

A remark on this clonotype: The CDR3 does not close with the conserved phenylalanine or tryptophan, likely indicating a read error. The J gene is TRBJ1-2, the V gene TRBV10-3; tentative D call: TRBD1 (5 bases). Germline V gene data show CDR1 as ENHRY and CDR2 as SYGVKD. CDR3 size: 14 residues. The CDR3 sequence is CAISGGLGDYDYTL. CDR3 sequence (DNA): TGTGCCATCAGTGGGGGACTGGGAGATTATGACTACACCCTC.

Details on this clonotype: The CDR3 carries no conserved terminal phenylalanine or tryptophan, so it likely arises from a read error. The CDR3 is CASRHTGGQVAYGQYL. In DNA, the CDR3 is TGTGCCAGCAGACACACTGGGGGACAGGTAGCCTACGGGCAGTACTTA. The V and J genes are TRBV6-5 and TRBJ2-7, with 8 nucleotides matching TRBD1. Germline V gives CDR1 MNHEY, CDR2 SVGAGI. CDR3 length equals 16 residues.

CDR3 in amino acids: CASRGKGEETQYF. The CDR3 nucleotides are TGCGCCAGTCGAGGTAAAGGGGAAGAGACCCAGTACTTC. The V gene is TRBV10-1, the J gene TRBJ2-5; D might be TRBD1 (5 bases). With 9 bases removed from V and 3 bases from J, the gap between germline ends came to 14 bases. Germline CDR1 WNHNN, CDR2 SYGVQD (reference sequence). The CDR3 has 13 residues.

Comments on this clonotype: The junction departs from germline at one end; a sequencing error may be responsible. The chain links TRBV28 to TRBJ2-7; either TRBD1 or TRBD2 may fit D (5 bases each). Germline V gives CDR1 MDHEN, CDR2 SYDVKM. The CDR3 totals 15 residues. CDR3 nucleotide sequence: TGCGCCAGCAATTTATGGGGGTTCGGGTCCTACGAGCAGTACTTC. This translates into CASNLWGFGSYEQYF.

Note on this clonotype: Germline is not matched at one junction end, which may reflect a read error. The V call is TRBV4-1, the J call TRBJ2-7; TRBD1 is a possible D gene (5 bases). The germline V gene has CDR1 MGHRA and CDR2 YSYEKL. This CDR3 is 15 amino acids long. The DNA for the CDR3 is TGCCCCAGCAGCCGCGGTACCAGCAGGGCGAGCGAGCAGTACTTC. It encodes CPSSRGTSRASEQYF.

In the case of this clonotype: The junction differs from germline at one of its ends, possibly a read error. This rearrangement joins TRBV4-1 to TRBJ2-1, with D possibly TRBD1 on 5 matching bases. Germline lookup yields CDR1 MGHRA and CDR2 YSYEKL. The CDR3 covers 17 residues. The CDR3 DNA sequence: TGCGCCAGCAGCCAAGGGGTCGGTGCAGGGCGCTACAATGAGCGGTTCTTC. It yields the protein CASSQGVGAGRYNERFF.

In regard to this clonotype: The conserved phenylalanine or tryptophan normally closing the CDR3 is absent here, so this likely arose from a read error. The V gene is TRBV12-3 or TRBV12-4, the J gene TRBJ2-1; D might be TRBD1 or TRBD2, each matching 5 bases. This CDR3 contains 13 residues. CDR3 residues: CASSLVSGTQQFI. The CDR3 DNA sequence: TGTGCCAGTAGTTTAGTTTCTGGGACCCAGCAGTTCATC.

As concerns this clonotype: The junction departs from germline at one end; a sequencing error may be responsible. The chain is built from TRBV29-1 and TRBJ2-5; D gene ambiguous. Germline V gene data show CDR1 as SQVTM and CDR2 as ANQGSEA. CDR3 length: 13 residues. In DNA, the CDR3 is TGCAGCGAGGCCGACATGTTCCAAGAGACCCAATGCTTC. Amino acid sequence: CSEADMFQETQCF. The whole variable domain, filled in from reference TRBV29-1 and TRBJ2-5, reads SAVISQKPSRDICQRGTSLTIQCQVDSQVTMMFWYRQQPGQSLTLIATANQGSEATYESGFVIDKFPISRPNLTFSTLTVSNMSPEDSSIYLCSEADMFQETQCFGPGTRLLVL.

In its sample, this clonotype was seen once. The junction departs from the called germline gene at one end, perhaps through a read error. This chain links TRBV5-6 with TRBJ2-2; TRBD2 might be the D (5 bases). The germline gives CDR1 SGHDT, CDR2 YYEEEE. This CDR3 is 12 amino acids long. As DNA, the CDR3 is TGTGCCAGCAGCGCCCCGACCGGGGAACTGTTTTTT. Amino acid sequence: CASSAPTGELFF. Full variable domain (rest looked up from reference TRBV5-6 and TRBJ2-2): DAGVTQSPTHLIKTRGQQVTLRCSPKSGHDTVSWYQQALGQGPQFIFQYYEEEERQRGNFPDRFSGHQFPNYSSELNVNALLLGDSALYLCASSAPTGELFFGEGSRLTVL.

As for this clonotype: In this CDR3 the conserved last residue, phenylalanine or tryptophan, is missing, so a read error is likely. The V call is TRBV29-1, the J call TRBJ1-1, with D unclear. The CDR3 totals 13 residues. The germline gives CDR1 SQVTM, CDR2 ANQGSEA. Trimming left V 4 bases short and J 1 base short, with 10 bases between. The CDR3 DNA reads TGCAGCGTTGCTAACGGCCGGAACACTGAAGCTTTCCTT. Encoded protein: CSVANGRNTEAFL.

As for this clonotype: Since no conserved phenylalanine or tryptophan closes the CDR3, a read error is the likely cause. The chain joins TRBV29-1 to TRBJ2-2, with D tentatively TRBD1 or TRBD2 (5 bases each). The germline V gene has CDR1 SQVTM and CDR2 ANQGSEA. CDR3 length: 11 residues. In DNA form, the CDR3 reads TGCAGTGTTGGGGGAACCGGGGAGCTGTTTATT. Residues: CSVGGTGELFI.

Remarks on this clonotype: Relative to the germline gene, one junction end is altered; a read error may explain this. This rearrangement joins TRBV11-3 to TRBJ2-7; either TRBD1 or TRBD2 may supply D (7 bases each). Germline V lookup: CDR1 SGHNT, CDR2 YENEEA. This CDR3 region has 15 residues. The CDR3 bases are TGTGCCAACAGCTTAGTGACAGGGACTACCTACGAGCAGTACTTT. Translating it yields CANSLVTGTTYEQYF.

The J gene is TRBJ2-1, the V gene TRBV12-3 or TRBV12-4; maybe TRBD1 (6 bases). V gave up 8 bases and J gave up 3 bases, with 17 bases separating them. This CDR3 spans 15 amino acids. CDR3 in amino acids: CASGRVRDNYNEQFF. For the CDR3, the DNA is TGTGCCAGCGGACGAGTCAGGGACAACTACAATGAGCAGTTCTTC.

With respect to this clonotype: Mismatch with germline at one junction end may stem from a read error. The chain joins TRBV5-1 to TRBJ2-5; D not resolved. CDR1 and CDR2 (germline): SGHRS, YFSETQ. The CDR3 consists of 16 residues. The CDR3, as DNA: TGCGCCAACAGCGATCAGGACGGTTCGTTTCTCGGGACCCAGTACTTC. Translated: CANSDQDGSFLGTQYF.

This clonotype was counted between two and nine times. This chain connects TRBV19 to TRBJ2-4; D might be TRBD1 or TRBD2, each matching 5 bases. Trimming took 6 bases from V and 0 from J, leaving 15 bases between them. Per the germline V gene, CDR1 is LNHDA and CDR2 is SQIVND (reference sequence). The CDR3 totals 16 residues. The DNA for the CDR3 is TGTGCCAGTAGCACCCGGGGCCCCCTAGCCAAAAACATTCAGTACTTC. This gives the protein CASSTRGPLAKNIQYF.

Regarding this clonotype: A clone one base away is much larger, so this may be a read error. The chain employs TRBV24-1 and TRBJ1-5, with 7 bases aligning to TRBD1. The CDR3 spans 17 residues. The germline gives CDR1 KGHDR, CDR2 SFDVKD. J gave up 2 bases and V 4 bases, and 10 bases lay outside the gene matches. The CDR3 region has the DNA TGTGCCACCAGTGAATCCGGAGAGGGGGCGGGCAATCAGCCCCAGCATTTT. Translating gives CATSESGEGAGNQPQHF.

About this clonotype itself: An end of the junction does not agree with germline; a read error may underlie this. The chain is built from TRBV12-3 or TRBV12-4 and TRBJ2-5; D may be TRBD1 (6 bases). The CDR3 runs 16 residues. The CDR3 bases are TGTCCCAGCAGTCCTGTGGCAGGGGTCGCAGGAGGGACCCAGTACTTC. Translating it yields CPSSPVAGVAGGTQYF.

This clonotype has just one count. No conserved phenylalanine or tryptophan is present at the end of the CDR3, so a read error is the likely explanation. This rearrangement joins TRBV4-2 to TRBJ1-1, with 12 nucleotides matching TRBD1. The V segment lost 2 bases and the J segment 1 base; nucleotides outside the gene matches: 8. Per germline, CDR1 LGHNA and CDR2 YNFKEQ. The CDR3 has 18 residues. The CDR3 DNA sequence: TGTGCCAGCAGCCAATATCGGGGACAGGGGGCCCGGAACACTGAAGCTTTCTAT. It yields the protein CASSQYRGQGARNTEAFY.

In this sample, this clonotype turned up once. A much larger clone differs by one base, so this may be a read error. This chain links TRBV5-6 with TRBJ1-1; D may be TRBD1 (6 bases). The CDR3 is 15 residues long. Germline V gene sequence: CDR1 SGHDT, CDR2 YYEEEE. The DNA for the CDR3 is TGTGCCTGCAGCTTCCGAGGGACATCGAACACTGAAGCTTTCTTT. It is translated as CACSFRGTSNTEAFF.

Of note for this clonotype: Because it lacks the conserved phenylalanine or tryptophan at the end, this CDR3 is likely a read error. CDR3 sequence (DNA): TGTGCCACCAGTGATCCACCCGGACAGGGAAAGAACTATGGCTACACCGTC. This gives the protein CATSDPPGQGKNYGYTV. This chain joins TRBV24-1 and TRBJ1-2; 8 bases line up with TRBD1. Germline CDR1 and CDR2: KGHDR and SFDVKD. The CDR3 extends over 17 amino acids. Trimming removed 3 bases from V and 2 bases from J; junction bases left unmatched: 10.

Comment on this clonotype: The CDR3 ends on some other residue instead of the conserved phenylalanine or tryptophan, so this is likely a read error. The CDR3 here is CASSSYPLTKNIQYL. The CDR3 region has the DNA TGTGCCAGCAGTTCCTACCCTCTAACCAAAAACATTCAGTACCTC. The chain employs TRBV28 and TRBJ2-4; no definite D call. Germline assignment: CDR1 MDHEN and CDR2 SYDVKM. This CDR3 has 15 residues. Trimming left V 4 bases short and J 2 bases short, with 12 bases between.

As regards this clonotype: One end of the junction fails to match germline, which may point to a read error. The rearrangement links TRBV6-6 to TRBJ1-5; 9 bases agree with TRBD1. In germline, CDR1 is MNHNY, CDR2 SVGAGI (reference sequence). The CDR3 has 13 residues. The CDR3 coding sequence is TGTGCCAGCCACGGGACAGGGCGACAACCCCAGCGTTTT. This sequence encodes CASHGTGRQPQRF.

Comments on this clonotype: A much larger clone sits a single nucleotide away, making a read error possible. The J gene is TRBJ1-5, the V gene TRBV20-1; no firm D call. Trimming pared 2 bases from V and 5 bases from J, leaving 10 bases between. The CDR3 extends over 13 amino acids. Germline CDR1 DFQATT, CDR2 SNEGSKA (reference sequence). The CDR3 spells CSARTIRDQPQHF. Here the CDR3 DNA reads TGCAGTGCTAGAACGATAAGGGATCAGCCCCAGCATTTT.

Notes on this clonotype: One base away lies a much larger clone, so this may be a sequencing read error. The rearrangement uses TRBV28 and TRBJ2-1; no reliable D call. The CDR3 extends over 16 amino acids. The V and J ends lost 10 bases and 0 bases respectively, with 19 bases between them. CDR1 and CDR2 from the germline V gene are MDHEN and SYDVKM. CDR3: CAISPFRGSSYNEQFF. In nucleotides, the CDR3 is TGTGCCATCAGCCCCTTTCGAGGATCCTCCTACAATGAGCAGTTCTTC.